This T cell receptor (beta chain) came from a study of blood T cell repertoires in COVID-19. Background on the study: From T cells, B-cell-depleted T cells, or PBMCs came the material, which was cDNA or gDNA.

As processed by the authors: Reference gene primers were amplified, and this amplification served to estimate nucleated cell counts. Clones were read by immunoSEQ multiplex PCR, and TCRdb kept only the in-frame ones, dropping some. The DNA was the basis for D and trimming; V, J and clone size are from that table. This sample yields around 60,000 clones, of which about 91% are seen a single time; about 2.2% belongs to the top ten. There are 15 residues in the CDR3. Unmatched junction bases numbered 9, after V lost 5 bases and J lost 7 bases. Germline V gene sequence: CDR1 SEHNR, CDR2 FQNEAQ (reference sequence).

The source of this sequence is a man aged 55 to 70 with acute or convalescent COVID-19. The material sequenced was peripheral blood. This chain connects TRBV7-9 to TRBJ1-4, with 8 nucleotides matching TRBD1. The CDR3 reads CASSPGTGRGEKLFF. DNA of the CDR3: TGTGCCAGCAGCCCCGGGACAGGCCGGGGTGAAAAACTGTTTTTT. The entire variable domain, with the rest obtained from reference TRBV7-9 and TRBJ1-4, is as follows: DTGVSQNPRHKITKRGQNVTFRCDPISEHNRLYWYRQTLGQGPEFLTYFQNEAQLEKSRLLSDRFSAERPKGSFSTLEIQRTEQGDSAMYLCASSPGTGRGEKLFFGSGTQLSVL.